This T cell receptor (beta chain) is drawn from a study of cytomegalovirus exposure and HLA in healthy donors. For the study at large: Unique TCRs numbering some 93 million, obtained from HLA-typed donors, made up an early data release.

A multiplex PCR was run with 60 Vbeta primers and 13 Jbeta primers. The protocol was immunoSEQ multiplex PCR, while the TCRdb copy is restricted to in-frame clones and leaves out a portion. The sample table includes roughly 80,000 clones. Healthy bone marrow donors supplied every sample. Deletions cut 3 bases from V and 0 bases from J, with 15 bases between. This CDR3 has 17 residues. From germline, CDR1 is KGHSH and CDR2 LQKENI. The sequence derives from a woman in her twenties or thirties in good health and CMV-seronegative. The V call is TRBV18, the J call TRBJ1-3; a possible D gene is TRBD1 (6 bases). Sequenced input: PBMCs. CDR3 loop: CASSPEQGGNSGNTIYF. CDR3 DNA sequence: TGTGCCAGCTCACCTGAACAGGGTGGAAACTCTGGAAACACCATATATTTT.